Judged by abundance, the clone carrying this T cell receptor (beta chain) is medium-sized. Other DNA sequences in the same sample also yield this CDR3. The source of the sample is a study of blood T cell repertoires in COVID-19. Overall study: Whether acute or convalescent, the COVID-19 samples came from the United States, Italy and Spain.

Assay: immunoSEQ multiplex PCR; the TCRdb copy retains only in-frame clones and omits some. The table records 200,000 to 300,000 clones, roughly four fifths of them present only once. CDR3 length equals 14 residues. Deletions cut 0 bases from V and 7 bases from J, with 13 bases between. Germline CDR1 is SGDLS and CDR2 is YYNGEE. The TCR sequence derives from a man aged 50-60 years with acute or convalescent COVID-19. The sequencing input was peripheral blood. The V gene is TRBV9, the J gene TRBJ1-2, with D possibly being TRBD1 (5 bases). As DNA, the CDR3 is TGTGCCAGCAGCGTAGTCGAAGGGGCAGGTGGCTACACCTTC. This translates into CASSVVEGAGGYTF.